The following is a TCR beta chain sequence with its context. What it recognizes is unknown. The same CDR3 can be traced to other DNA sequences in this sample. The data derive from a study of cytomegalovirus exposure and HLA in healthy donors. Broader study findings: It was about 150 TCR beta chains that were listed as cytomegalovirus-associated. It was found in a later analysis that first-cohort TCR clusters tended to co-occur in the 90 to 150 validation repertoires.

Sequencing was performed with immunoSEQ multiplex PCR; in TCRdb, only in-frame clones are kept and a portion is missing. Among over 250,000 clones listed, 80% to 90% were seen once. The sequence was collected from a woman under 30 in good health and CMV-seronegative. The sequenced sample consisted of PBMCs.

CDR3 in amino acids: CASSLGRTYEQYF. CDR3 DNA sequence: TGTGCCAGCAGTTTGGGGCGGACCTACGAGCAGTACTTC. The chain links TRBV27 to TRBJ2-7, with D possibly TRBD1 on 5 matching bases. The CDR3 extends over 13 amino acids. Per germline, CDR1 MNHEY and CDR2 SMNVEV (reference sequence). V dropped 3 bases and J dropped 2 bases, with 8 bases sitting between them.